The clone carrying this T cell receptor beta chain was seen a handful of times. Original methodology: Quantification of nucleated cells was approximated via reference gene primer amplification. Using immunoSEQ multiplex PCR, the repertoire was profiled, and TCRdb retains in-frame clones only, with some absent. V and J calls plus clone size are reproduced from that table; the DNA served to infer D and trimming. The sample lists tens of thousands of clones; about 89% were seen once. This entry is derived from a study of blood T cell repertoires in COVID-19. Whole-study context: Acute and convalescent COVID-19 samples came from the United States, Italy and Spain. PBMCs, B-cell-depleted T cells, or T cells provided the cDNA or gDNA that made up the material.

The sequencing sample was made of peripheral blood. The clonotype comes from a man aged 55 to 70 with acute or convalescent COVID-19.

The CDR3 coding sequence is TGTGCCAGCAGTGGACGGGGGGCGAACACCGGGGAGCTGTTTTTT. Translation: CASSGRGANTGELFF. The chain employs TRBV2 and TRBJ2-2; 7 positions match TRBD2. V lost 4 bases, J lost 0 bases, and 2 bases stayed unmatched. CDR1 is SNHLY and CDR2 is FYNNEI in the germline V gene. The CDR3 sequence is 15 residues long.